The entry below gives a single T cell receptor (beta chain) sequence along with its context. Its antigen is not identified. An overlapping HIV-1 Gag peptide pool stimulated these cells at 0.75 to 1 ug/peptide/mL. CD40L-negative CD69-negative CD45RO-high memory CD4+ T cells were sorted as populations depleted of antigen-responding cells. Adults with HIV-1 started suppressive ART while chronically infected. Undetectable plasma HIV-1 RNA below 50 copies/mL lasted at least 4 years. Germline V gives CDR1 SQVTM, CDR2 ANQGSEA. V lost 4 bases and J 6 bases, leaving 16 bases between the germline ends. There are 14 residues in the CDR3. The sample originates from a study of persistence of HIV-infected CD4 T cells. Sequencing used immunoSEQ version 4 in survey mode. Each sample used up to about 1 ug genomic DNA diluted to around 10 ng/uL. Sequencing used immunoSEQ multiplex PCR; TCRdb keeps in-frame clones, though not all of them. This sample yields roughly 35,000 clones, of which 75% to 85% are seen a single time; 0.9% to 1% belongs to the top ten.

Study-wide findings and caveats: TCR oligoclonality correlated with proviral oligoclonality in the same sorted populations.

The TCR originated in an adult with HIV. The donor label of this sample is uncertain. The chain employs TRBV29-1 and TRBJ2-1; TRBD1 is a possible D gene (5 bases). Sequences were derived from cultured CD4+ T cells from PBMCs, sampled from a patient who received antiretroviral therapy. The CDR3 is CSVVTVSQSNEQFF. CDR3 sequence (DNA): TGCAGCGTTGTGACAGTCTCACAGAGCAATGAGCAGTTCTTC.